Reported below is one TCR beta chain. What it recognizes is unknown. J was trimmed by 5 bases and V by 6 bases; bases with no gene match: 5. Germline CDR1 reads SGHRS; CDR2 reads YFSETQ. The CDR3 covers 14 residues. The sample is drawn from a study of identical twins. Study outcomes and limitations: The study drew conclusions from cross-sectional statistical analysis, not from following the same donors. An excess of low generation probability was shown by twin-shared out-of-frame alpha sequences. For zero-insertion analyses, partial confounding could come from invariant MAIT and iNKT cells.

Unique molecular identifiers were in the cDNA, with template-switch universal primer binding. TCRdb re-called the 5' RACE reads with MiXCR, one entry per CDR3 protein. The sample has about 340,000 distinct CDR3 sequences; roughly an eighth are singletons. The sample also formed part of further work on yellow fever vaccine responses in identical twins.

The sample taken for sequencing was CD8+ T cells sorted from blood. This clonotype originated in a woman aged 18-35 years in good health. The V and J genes are TRBV5-1 and TRBJ2-3; TRBD2 agrees at 11 bases. CDR3 nucleotide sequence: TGCGCCAGCAATAGCGGGAGGGCCATAGATACGCAGTATTTT. This codes for CASNSGRAIDTQYF. Full variable domain (remainder filled in from reference TRBV5-1 and TRBJ2-3): KAGVTQTPRYLIKTRGQQVTLSCSPISGHRSVSWYQQTPGQGLQFLFEYFSETQRNKGNFPGRFSGRQFSNSRSEMNVSTLELGDSALYLCASNSGRAIDTQYFGPGTRLTVL.